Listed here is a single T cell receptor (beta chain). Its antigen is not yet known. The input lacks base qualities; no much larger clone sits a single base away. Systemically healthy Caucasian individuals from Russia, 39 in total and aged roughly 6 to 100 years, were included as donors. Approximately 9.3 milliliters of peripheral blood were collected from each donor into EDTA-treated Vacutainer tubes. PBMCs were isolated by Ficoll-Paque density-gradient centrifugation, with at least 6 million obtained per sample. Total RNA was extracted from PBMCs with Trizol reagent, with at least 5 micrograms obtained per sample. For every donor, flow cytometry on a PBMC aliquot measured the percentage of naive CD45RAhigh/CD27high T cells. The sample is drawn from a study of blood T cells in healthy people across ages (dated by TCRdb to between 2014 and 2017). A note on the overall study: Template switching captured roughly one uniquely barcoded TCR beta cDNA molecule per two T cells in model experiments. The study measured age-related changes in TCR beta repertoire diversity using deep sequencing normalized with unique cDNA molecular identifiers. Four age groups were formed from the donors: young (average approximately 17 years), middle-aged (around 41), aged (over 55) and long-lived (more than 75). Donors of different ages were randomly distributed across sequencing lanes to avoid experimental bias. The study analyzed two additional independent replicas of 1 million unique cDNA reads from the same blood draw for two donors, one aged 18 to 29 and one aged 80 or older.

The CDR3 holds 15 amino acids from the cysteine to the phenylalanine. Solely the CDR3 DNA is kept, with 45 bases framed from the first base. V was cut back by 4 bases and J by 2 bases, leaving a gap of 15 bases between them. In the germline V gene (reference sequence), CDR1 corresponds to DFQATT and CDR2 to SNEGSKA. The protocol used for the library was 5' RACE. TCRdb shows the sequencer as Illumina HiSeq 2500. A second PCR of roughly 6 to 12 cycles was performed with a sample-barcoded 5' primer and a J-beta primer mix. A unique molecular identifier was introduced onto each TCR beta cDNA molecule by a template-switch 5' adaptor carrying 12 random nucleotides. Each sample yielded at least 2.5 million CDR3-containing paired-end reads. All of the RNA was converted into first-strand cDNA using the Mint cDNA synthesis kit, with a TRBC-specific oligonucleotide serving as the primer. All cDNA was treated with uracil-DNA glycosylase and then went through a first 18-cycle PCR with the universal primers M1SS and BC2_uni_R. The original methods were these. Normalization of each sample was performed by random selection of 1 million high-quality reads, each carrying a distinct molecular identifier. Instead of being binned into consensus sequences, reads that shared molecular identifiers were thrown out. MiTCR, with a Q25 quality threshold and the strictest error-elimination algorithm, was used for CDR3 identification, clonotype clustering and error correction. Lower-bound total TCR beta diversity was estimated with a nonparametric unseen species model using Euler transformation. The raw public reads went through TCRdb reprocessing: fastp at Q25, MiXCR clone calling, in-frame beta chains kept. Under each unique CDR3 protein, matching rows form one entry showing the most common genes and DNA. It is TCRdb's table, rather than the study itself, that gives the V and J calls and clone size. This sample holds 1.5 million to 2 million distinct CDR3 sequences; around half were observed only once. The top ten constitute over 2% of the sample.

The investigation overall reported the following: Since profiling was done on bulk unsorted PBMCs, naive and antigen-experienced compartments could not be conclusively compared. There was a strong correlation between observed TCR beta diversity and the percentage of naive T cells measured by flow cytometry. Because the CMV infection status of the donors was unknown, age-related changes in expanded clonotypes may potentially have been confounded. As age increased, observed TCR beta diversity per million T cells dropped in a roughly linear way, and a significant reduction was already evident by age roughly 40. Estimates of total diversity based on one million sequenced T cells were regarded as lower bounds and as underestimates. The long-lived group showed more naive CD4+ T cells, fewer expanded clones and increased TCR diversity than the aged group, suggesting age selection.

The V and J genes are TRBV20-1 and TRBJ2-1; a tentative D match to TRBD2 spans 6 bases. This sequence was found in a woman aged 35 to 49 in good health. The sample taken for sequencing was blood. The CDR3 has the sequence CSAISSAGTYNEQFF. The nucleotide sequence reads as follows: TGCAGTGCTATTTCTTCTGCGGGAACCTACAATGAGCAGTTCTTC.